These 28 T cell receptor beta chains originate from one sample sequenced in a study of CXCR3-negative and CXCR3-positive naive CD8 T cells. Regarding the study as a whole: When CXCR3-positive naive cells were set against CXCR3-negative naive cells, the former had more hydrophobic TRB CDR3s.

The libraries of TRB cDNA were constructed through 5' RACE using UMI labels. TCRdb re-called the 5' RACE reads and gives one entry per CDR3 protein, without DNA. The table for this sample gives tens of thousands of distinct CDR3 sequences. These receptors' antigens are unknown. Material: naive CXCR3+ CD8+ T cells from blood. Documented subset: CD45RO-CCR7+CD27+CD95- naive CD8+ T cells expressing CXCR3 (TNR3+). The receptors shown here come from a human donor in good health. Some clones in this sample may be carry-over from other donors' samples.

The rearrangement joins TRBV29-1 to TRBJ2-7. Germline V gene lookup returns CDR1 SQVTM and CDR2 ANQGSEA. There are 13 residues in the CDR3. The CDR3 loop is CSVEESGGYEQYF.

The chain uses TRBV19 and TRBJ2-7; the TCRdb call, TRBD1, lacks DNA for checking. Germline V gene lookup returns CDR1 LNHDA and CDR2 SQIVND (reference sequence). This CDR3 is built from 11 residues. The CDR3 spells CATAIRGEQYF.

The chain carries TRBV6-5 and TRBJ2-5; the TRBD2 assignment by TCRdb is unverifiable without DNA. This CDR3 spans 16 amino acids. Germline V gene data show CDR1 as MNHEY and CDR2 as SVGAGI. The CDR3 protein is CASSRLAGDNQETQYF.

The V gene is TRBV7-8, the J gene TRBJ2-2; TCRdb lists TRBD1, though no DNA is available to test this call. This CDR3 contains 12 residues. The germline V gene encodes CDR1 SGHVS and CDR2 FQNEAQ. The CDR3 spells CAGTLGTGELFF.

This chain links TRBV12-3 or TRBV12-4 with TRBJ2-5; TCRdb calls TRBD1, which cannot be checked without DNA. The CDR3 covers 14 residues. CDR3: CASSPGGQQETQYF.

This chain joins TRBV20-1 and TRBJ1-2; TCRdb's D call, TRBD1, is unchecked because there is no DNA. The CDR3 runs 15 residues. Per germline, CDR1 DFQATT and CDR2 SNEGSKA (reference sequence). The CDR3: CSARDLSAGVYGYTF.

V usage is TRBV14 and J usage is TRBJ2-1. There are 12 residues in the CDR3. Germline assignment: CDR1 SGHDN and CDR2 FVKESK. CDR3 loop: CASSQGLDEQFF.

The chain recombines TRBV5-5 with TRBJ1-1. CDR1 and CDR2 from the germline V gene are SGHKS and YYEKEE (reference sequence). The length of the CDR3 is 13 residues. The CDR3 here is CASSLSLTTEAFF.

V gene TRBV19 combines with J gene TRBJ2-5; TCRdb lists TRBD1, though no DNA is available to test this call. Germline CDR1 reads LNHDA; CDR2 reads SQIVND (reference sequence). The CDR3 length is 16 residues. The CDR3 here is CAGSIYRDRGQETQYF.

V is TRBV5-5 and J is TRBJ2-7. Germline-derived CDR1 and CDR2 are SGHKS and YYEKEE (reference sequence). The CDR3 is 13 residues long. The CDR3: CASSLGSPYEQYF.

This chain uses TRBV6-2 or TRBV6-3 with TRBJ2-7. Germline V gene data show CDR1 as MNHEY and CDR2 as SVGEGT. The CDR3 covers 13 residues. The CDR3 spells CASRDGAPYEQYF.

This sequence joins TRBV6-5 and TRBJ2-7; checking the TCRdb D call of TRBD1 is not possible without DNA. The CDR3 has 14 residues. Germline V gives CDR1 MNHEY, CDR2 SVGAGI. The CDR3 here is CASSPGTGQYEQYF.

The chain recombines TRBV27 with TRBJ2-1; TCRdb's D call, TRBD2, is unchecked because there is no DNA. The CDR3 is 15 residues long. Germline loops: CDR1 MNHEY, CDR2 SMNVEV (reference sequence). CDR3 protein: CASSLDSGTYNEQFF.

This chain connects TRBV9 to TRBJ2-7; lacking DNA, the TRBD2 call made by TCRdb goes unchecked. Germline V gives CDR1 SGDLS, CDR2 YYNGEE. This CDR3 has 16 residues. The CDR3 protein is CASSSRGGRAVYEQYF.

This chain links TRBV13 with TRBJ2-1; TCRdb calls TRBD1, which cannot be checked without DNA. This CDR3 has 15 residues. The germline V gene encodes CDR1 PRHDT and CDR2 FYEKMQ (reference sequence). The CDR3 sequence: CASSFQWIGNNEQFF.

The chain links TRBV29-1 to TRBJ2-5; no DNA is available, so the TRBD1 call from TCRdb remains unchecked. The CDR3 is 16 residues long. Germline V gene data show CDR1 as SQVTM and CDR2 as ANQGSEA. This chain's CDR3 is CSVEVMGQGVPETQYF.

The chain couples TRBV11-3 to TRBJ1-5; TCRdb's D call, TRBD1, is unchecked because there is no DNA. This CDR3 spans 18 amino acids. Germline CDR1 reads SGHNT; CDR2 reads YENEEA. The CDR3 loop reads CASRGLMGDRGIGQPQHF.

CDR3 loop: CSASRPSGPHEQFF. The gene calls are TRBV20-1 and TRBJ2-1; TCRdb's assignment of TRBD2 cannot be checked, as there is no DNA. Germline CDR1 DFQATT, CDR2 SNEGSKA (reference sequence). The length of the CDR3 is 14 residues.

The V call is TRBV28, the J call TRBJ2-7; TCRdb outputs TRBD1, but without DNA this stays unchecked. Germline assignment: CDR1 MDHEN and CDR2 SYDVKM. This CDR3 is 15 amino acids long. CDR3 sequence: CASRTQEGGSYEQYF.

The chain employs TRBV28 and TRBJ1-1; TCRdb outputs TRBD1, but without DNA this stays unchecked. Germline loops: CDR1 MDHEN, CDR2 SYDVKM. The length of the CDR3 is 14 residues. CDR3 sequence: CASLGRGGNTEAFF.

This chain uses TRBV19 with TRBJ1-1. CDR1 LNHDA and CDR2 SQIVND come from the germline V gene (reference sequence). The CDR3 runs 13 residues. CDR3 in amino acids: CASSIRLFAEAFF. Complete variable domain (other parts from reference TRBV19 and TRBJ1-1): DGGITQSPKYLFRKEGQNVTLSCEQNLNHDAMYWYRQDPGQGLRLIYYSQIVNDFQKGDIAEGYSVSREKKESFPLTVTSAQKNPTAFYLCASSIRLFAEAFFGQGTRLTVV.

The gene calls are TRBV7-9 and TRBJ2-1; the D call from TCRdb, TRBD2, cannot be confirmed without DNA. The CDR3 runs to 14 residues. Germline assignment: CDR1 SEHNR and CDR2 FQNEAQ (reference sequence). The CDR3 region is CASSRREGLWEQFF.

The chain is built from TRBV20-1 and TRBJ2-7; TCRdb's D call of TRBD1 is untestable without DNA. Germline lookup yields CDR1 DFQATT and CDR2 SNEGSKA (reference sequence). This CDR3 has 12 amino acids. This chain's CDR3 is CSASRDGLEQYF.

The CDR3 protein is CASSFLGTSALYEQYF. The chain carries TRBV28 and TRBJ2-7; no DNA is available, so the TRBD2 call from TCRdb remains unchecked. The CDR3 has 16 residues. Germline lookup yields CDR1 MDHEN and CDR2 SYDVKM.

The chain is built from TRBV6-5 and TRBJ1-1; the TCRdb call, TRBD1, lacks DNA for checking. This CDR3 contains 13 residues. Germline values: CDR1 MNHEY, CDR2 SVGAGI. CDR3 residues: CASTPGPDTEAFF.

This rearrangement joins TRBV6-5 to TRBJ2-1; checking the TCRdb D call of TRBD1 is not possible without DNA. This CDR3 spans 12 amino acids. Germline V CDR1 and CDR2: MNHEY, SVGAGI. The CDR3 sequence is CASRAGGHEQFF.

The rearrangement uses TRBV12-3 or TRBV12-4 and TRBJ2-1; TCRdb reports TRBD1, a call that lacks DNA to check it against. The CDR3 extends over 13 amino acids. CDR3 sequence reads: CASSLVGTGEQFF.

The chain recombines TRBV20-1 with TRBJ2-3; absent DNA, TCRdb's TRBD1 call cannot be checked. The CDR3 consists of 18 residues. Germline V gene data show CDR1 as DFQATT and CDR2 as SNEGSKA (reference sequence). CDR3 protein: CSARARPGQGLPTDTQYF.